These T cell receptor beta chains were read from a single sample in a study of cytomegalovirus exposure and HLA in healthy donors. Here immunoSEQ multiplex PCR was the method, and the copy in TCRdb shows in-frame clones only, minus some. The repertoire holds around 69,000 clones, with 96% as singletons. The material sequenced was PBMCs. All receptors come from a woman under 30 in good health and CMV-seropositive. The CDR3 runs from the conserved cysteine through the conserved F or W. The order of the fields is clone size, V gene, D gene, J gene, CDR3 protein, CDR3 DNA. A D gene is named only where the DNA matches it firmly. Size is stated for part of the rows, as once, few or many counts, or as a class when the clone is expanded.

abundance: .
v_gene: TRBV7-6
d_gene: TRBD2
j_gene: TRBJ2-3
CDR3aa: CASSLTYSGRARDTDTQYF
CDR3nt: TGTGCCAGCAGCTTAACTTATAGCGGGAGGGCCAGGGACACAGATACGCAGTATTTT

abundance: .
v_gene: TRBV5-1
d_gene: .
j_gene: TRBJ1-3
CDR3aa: CASALATGRGNTIYF
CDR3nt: TGCGCCAGCGCTTTAGCAACCGGGAGAGGAAACACCATATATTTT

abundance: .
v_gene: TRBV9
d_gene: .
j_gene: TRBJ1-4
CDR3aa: CASSGRGTNEKLFF
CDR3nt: TGTGCCAGCAGCGGTCGGGGAACTAATGAAAAACTGTTTTTT

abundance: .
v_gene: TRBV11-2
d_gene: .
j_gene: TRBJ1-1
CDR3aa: CASSNTGFSEAFF
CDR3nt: TGTGCCAGCAGCAATACAGGGTTCTCTGAAGCTTTCTTT

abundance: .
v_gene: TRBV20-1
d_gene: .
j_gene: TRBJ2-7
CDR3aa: CSATPGGEQYF
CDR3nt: TGCAGTGCTACCCCAGGAGGGGAGCAGTACTTC

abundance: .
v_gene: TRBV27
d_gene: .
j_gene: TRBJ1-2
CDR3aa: CASSLRGNYGYTF
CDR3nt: TGTGCCAGCAGTCTCAGGGGTAACTATGGCTACACCTTC

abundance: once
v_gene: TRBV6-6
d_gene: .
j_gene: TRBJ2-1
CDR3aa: CASNPSESYNEQFF
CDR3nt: TGTGCCAGCAATCCATCCGAGTCCTACAATGAGCAGTTCTTC

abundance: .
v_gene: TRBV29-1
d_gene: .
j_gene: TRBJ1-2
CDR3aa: CSVEGGPVRGYTF
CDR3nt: TGCAGCGTTGAAGGGGGGCCGGTCCGAGGCTACACCTTC

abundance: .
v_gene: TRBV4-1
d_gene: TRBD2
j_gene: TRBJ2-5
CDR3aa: CASSHPFKRGGTQYF
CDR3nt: TGCGCCAGCAGCCACCCCTTTAAGCGGGGGGGGACCCAGTACTTC

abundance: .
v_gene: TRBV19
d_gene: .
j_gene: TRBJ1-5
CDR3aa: CASSIDPGQPQHF
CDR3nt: TGTGCCAGTAGTATTGACCCAGGTCAGCCCCAGCATTTT

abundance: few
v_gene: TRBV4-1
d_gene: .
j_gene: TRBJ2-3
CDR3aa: CASSQGGGTDTQYF
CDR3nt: TGCGCCAGCAGCCAAGGGGGGGGCACAGATACGCAGTATTTT

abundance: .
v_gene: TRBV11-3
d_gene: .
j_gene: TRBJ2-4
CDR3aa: CASSQGGPKNIQYF
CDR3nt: TGTGCCAGCAGCCAAGGGGGACCTAAAAACATTCAGTACTTC

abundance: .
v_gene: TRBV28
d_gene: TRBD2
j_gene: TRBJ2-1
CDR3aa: CASKLWREGSYNEQFF
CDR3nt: TGTGCCAGCAAGTTGTGGCGGGAGGGGTCCTACAATGAGCAGTTCTTC

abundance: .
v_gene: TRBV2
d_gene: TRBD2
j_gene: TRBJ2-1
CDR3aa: CASSETSGRAYEQFF
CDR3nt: TGTGCCAGCAGTGAAACTAGCGGGAGGGCGTATGAGCAGTTCTTC

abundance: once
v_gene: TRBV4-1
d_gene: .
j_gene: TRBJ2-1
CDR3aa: CASSQGGRGRAGDEQFF
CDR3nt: TGCGCCAGCAGCCAAGGGGGGAGGGGGAGGGCCGGGGATGAGCAGTTCTTC